The T cell receptor beta chain under discussion was sequenced for a study of T cell repertoires in cytomegalovirus infection. This clonotype has more than one count but fewer than ten. The antigen remains undetermined. TCRdb re-called the reads through MiXCR, storing one row per CDR3 protein. The repertoire holds 100,000 or so distinct CDR3 sequences, with about 40% as singletons. CDR1 SGHVS and CDR2 FNYEAQ come from the germline V gene. With 1 base removed from V and 5 bases from J, the gap between germline ends came to 17 bases. The CDR3 consists of 16 residues. Material: CD8+ T cells from cultured PBMCs, obtained from culture after CMV antigen stimulation. This sequence originates from a human donor in good health (CMV status not recorded). Some clones in this sample may be carry-over from other donors' samples. This chain uses TRBV7-6 with TRBJ2-5; D is unresolved. CDR3 nucleotides: TGTGCCAGCAGCTTAGTTGCGAGCCCACGGGCTGAGACCCAGTACTTC. Its protein is CASSLVASPRAETQYF.